The 20 T cell receptor beta chains below come from one sample, sequenced in a study of T cells in Graves' hyperthyroidism and ophthalmopathy. The source material, RNA transcripts, was used to amplify TCR beta CDR3 regions. Researchers ran a first-round RT-PCR on the TCR CDR3 using the HTBI primer set. MiXCR, applied by TCRdb to the multiplex PCR reads, yields one record per CDR3 protein. The sample contains around 340,000 distinct CDR3 sequences, 17% of which appear only once. The specimen sequenced was blood. Receptors originate from a woman in her 30s with Graves' hyperthyroidism that later progressed to Graves' ophthalmopathy.

In its sample, this clonotype was seen many times. The rearrangement uses TRBV20-1 and TRBJ1-2; 9 bases line up with TRBD1. V lost 0 bases and J lost 6; bases outside the gene matches: 8. Germline CDR1 and CDR2: DFQATT and SNEGSKA (reference sequence). CDR3 size: 15 residues. The CDR3 loop is CSARDTGGSVDGYTF. The CDR3, as DNA: TGCAGTGCTAGAGACACAGGGGGCTCAGTAGATGGCTACACCTTC.

This clonotype came up many times. This chain links TRBV3-1 with TRBJ2-1; TRBD2 aligns across 12 bases. Germline CDR1 and CDR2: LGHDT and YNNKEL (reference sequence). This CDR3 is built from 18 residues. With 1 base clipped from V and 4 bases from J, the junction kept 8 bases outside the gene matches. In DNA, the CDR3 is TGTGCCAGCAGCCAAGTGCGACTACTAGCGGGAGGTTACAATGAGCAGTTCTTC. Translation: CASSQVRLLAGGYNEQFF.

This clonotype was detected many times. The chain couples TRBV7-2 to TRBJ2-5; D remains ambiguous. Germline V gives CDR1 SGHTA, CDR2 FQGNSA. V was clipped by 5 bases and J by 1 base, with 8 bases between them. CDR3 length: 13 residues. The CDR3 coding sequence is TGTGCCAGCAGCACGGTATCCCAAGAGACCCAGTACTTC. Its translation is CASSTVSQETQYF.

The chain links TRBV6-2 or TRBV6-3 to TRBJ2-1; 10 nucleotides match TRBD1. The CDR3 is 16 amino acids. V lost 6 bases, J lost 8 bases, and 13 bases stayed unmatched. Germline V gene data show CDR1 as MNHEY and CDR2 as SVGEGT. CDR3 in DNA: TGTGCCAGCAGGCACTGGGGAACCGACAGGGGGCATGAGCAGTTCTTC. This translates into CASRHWGTDRGHEQFF.

This clonotype was seen many times. This rearrangement joins TRBV19 to TRBJ1-2; D gene ambiguous. Trimming stripped 3 bases from V and 6 bases from J, with 11 bases between. Germline loops: CDR1 LNHDA, CDR2 SQIVND (reference sequence). The CDR3 covers 13 residues. The CDR3 region has the DNA TGTGCCAGTAGTATGTCGTACGGAGATGGCTACACCTTC. The encoded protein is CASSMSYGDGYTF.

This clonotype was seen only a few times. This chain uses TRBV30 with TRBJ2-3, with TRBD2 matching 9 bases. CDR3 size: 15 residues. V was clipped by 8 bases and J by 5 bases; unmatched bases: 14. CDR1 and CDR2 from the germline V gene are GTSNPN and SVGIG (reference sequence). CDR3 loop: CARQTGGRAGDTQYF. The CDR3 nucleotides read TGTGCCAGGCAAACAGGCGGGAGGGCCGGAGATACGCAGTATTTT.

In its sample, this clonotype was seen many times. The chain carries TRBV6-1 and TRBJ2-7; tentative D call: TRBD1 (5 bases). With 5 bases removed from V and 3 bases from J, the gap between germline ends came to 11 bases. The CDR3 covers 13 residues. Germline V lookup: CDR1 MNHNS, CDR2 SASEGT. In DNA form, the CDR3 reads TGTGCCAGCAGTCCCACAACAGGCTACGAGCAGTACTTC. As protein: CASSPTTGYEQYF.

This clonotype has a count of ten or more. The chain recombines TRBV19 with TRBJ1-2; D is unclear. Trimming removed 3 bases at V and 7 bases at J, with 18 bases between. This CDR3 has 15 residues. CDR1 LNHDA and CDR2 SQIVND come from the germline V gene (reference sequence). The CDR3 nucleotides are TGTGCCAGTAGTATCCGCTTGGTAGATCCGGGTGGCTACACCTTC. Its protein product is CASSIRLVDPGGYTF.

This clonotype was seen many times. The chain couples TRBV7-9 to TRBJ1-2; 7 bases map to TRBD1. The CDR3 runs to 21 residues. J was trimmed by 2 bases and V by 1 base; bases with no gene match: 22. Looked up from germline, CDR1 is SEHNR and CDR2 is FQNEAQ (reference sequence). CDR3 in DNA: TGTGCCAGCAGCTTAGTTGGCCCGCGACAGGGTCTATTAGGAGGGAACTATGGCTACACCTTC. This codes for CASSLVGPRQGLLGGNYGYTF.

In its sample, this clonotype was seen a few times. The gene calls are TRBV6-5 and TRBJ1-1; 10 positions agree with TRBD1. This CDR3 is 15 amino acids long. The V segment lost 0 bases and the J segment 9 bases; nucleotides outside the gene matches: 7. The V gene's germline CDR1 is MNHEY and CDR2 SVGAGI. The CDR3 loop reads CASSYSSGTGVKAFF. The CDR3 DNA sequence: TGTGCCAGCAGTTACTCGTCCGGGACAGGGGTGAAAGCTTTCTTT.

V gene TRBV7-2 combines with J gene TRBJ1-4; 8 bases agree with TRBD1. Germline CDR1 and CDR2: SGHTA and FQGNSA. V was pared by 1 base and J by 0 bases, with 7 bases of the junction left unmatched. The CDR3 spans 18 residues. The CDR3 protein is CASSLVGWDRSTNEKLFF. Here the CDR3 DNA reads TGTGCCAGCAGCTTAGTAGGTTGGGACAGGTCAACTAATGAAAAACTGTTTTTT.

This clonotype has a count of ten or more. J is TRBJ2-2 and V is TRBV19; D not certain. Trimming took 3 bases from V and 5 from J, leaving 10 bases between them. Germline V CDR1 and CDR2: LNHDA, SQIVND (reference sequence). The CDR3 sequence is 14 residues long. The CDR3 DNA is TGTGCCAGTAGTATCCTCTCCCTGACCGGGGAGCTGTTTTTT. Translating gives CASSILSLTGELFF.

Only a few counts were recorded for this clonotype. The chain combines TRBV4-1 with TRBJ2-2; possibly TRBD2 for D (6 bases). The germline V and J ends were trimmed by 5 bases and 5 bases, with 21 bases remaining between them. The CDR3 has 17 residues. CDR1 is MGHRA, CDR2 YSYEKL, per germline. The CDR3 DNA reads as TGCGCCAGCAGCGCTCGTCCCGGGCCCGCGGGGACCGGGGAGCTGTTTTTT. Translated, it gives CASSARPGPAGTGELFF.

This clonotype has ten or more counts. The gene calls are TRBV6-2 or TRBV6-3 and TRBJ2-1, with D perhaps TRBD1 (6 bases). Looked up from germline, CDR1 is MNHEY and CDR2 is SVGEGT. V gave up 5 bases and J gave up 4 bases, with 15 bases separating them. The CDR3 spans 15 residues. CDR3 nucleotide sequence: TGTGCCAGCAGTGGCCGTGCAGGACAGTACAATGAGCAGTTCTTC. It encodes CASSGRAGQYNEQFF.

This clonotype was counted at least ten times. This chain links TRBV29-1 with TRBJ2-5; 8 bases line up with TRBD1. Germline V gene data show CDR1 as SQVTM and CDR2 as ANQGSEA. The CDR3 has 13 amino acids. V lost 5 bases to trimming and J lost 5 bases; unmatched junction nucleotides: 7. The CDR3 loop is CSVRTGKGETQYF. The CDR3 DNA reads as TGCAGCGTTAGGACAGGGAAAGGGGAGACCCAGTACTTC.

As regards this clonotype: This may arise from a read error, as a much more abundant clone is one base away. The chain is built from TRBV20-1 and TRBJ2-1; the match to TRBD1 covers 11 bases. This CDR3 contains 14 residues. Germline lookup yields CDR1 DFQATT and CDR2 SNEGSKA (reference sequence). This CDR3 is CSATRDRGDSEQCF. DNA for the CDR3: TGCAGTGCGACAAGGGACAGGGGGGATTCGGAGCAGTGCTTC.

There are many counts of this clonotype. J is TRBJ2-1 and V is TRBV10-3, with 7 bases aligning to TRBD2. After removal of 8 bases from V and 6 bases from J, the junction contained 13 bases not matched to a gene. The CDR3 runs to 15 residues. Germline CDR1 is ENHRY and CDR2 is SYGVKD. The CDR3 sequence: CAIAYGGTNGNEQFF. CDR3 coding DNA: TGTGCCATCGCCTATGGAGGGACTAATGGCAATGAGCAGTTCTTC.

This clonotype was seen at least ten times. CDR3 residues: CAWAVTAGNQPQHF. The CDR3 nucleotides are TGTGCCTGGGCGGTCACAGCCGGCAATCAGCCCCAGCATTTT. The chain links TRBV30 to TRBJ1-5; D is uncertain. Germline assignment: CDR1 GTSNPN and CDR2 SVGIG (reference sequence). The V gene lost 5 bases and the J gene lost 2 bases, with 13 bases spanning the gap. This CDR3 is 14 amino acids long.

As concerns this clonotype: One base away lies a much larger clone, so this may be a sequencing read error. The chain uses TRBV28 and TRBJ2-2; 8 positions match TRBD1. This CDR3 has 12 amino acids. Germline trimming cut 5 bases from V and 13 bases from J; bases unmatched to any gene: 6. Germline CDR1 reads MDHEN; CDR2 reads SYDVKM. The CDR3 reads CASSLGQGPLFF. As DNA, the CDR3 is TGTGCCAGCAGTCTCGGACAGGGTCCGCTGTTTTTT.

The chain links TRBV7-9 to TRBJ1-2, with D unresolved. The CDR3 totals 13 residues. The germline V gene has CDR1 SEHNR and CDR2 FQNEAQ (reference sequence). Between the trimmed V and J ends, which lost 3 bases and 3 bases, there was a span of 8 bases. CDR3 nucleotide sequence: TGTGCCAGCAGCTTGGCAGAACACTATGGCTACACCTTC. As protein: CASSLAEHYGYTF.